This is a list of T cell receptor beta chains from one sample in a study of T cell changes during pregnancy in multiple sclerosis. Only in-frame clones appear in the TCRdb table, and some are missing; sequencing was by immunoSEQ multiplex PCR. The sample yields 90,000 to 120,000 clones, roughly nine tenths seen once. The material was peripheral blood, obtained after pregnancy. The receptors were gathered from a female donor with multiple sclerosis, enrolled in a pregnancy study. Both conserved end residues are part of each CDR3. The D gene is left open where the match is weak. A clone size is listed for some rows: how often the clone was seen (once, few, many), or a class if it is expanded.

. TRBJ1-3 TRBV5-1 . 13 CASSTETGNTIYF TGCGCCAGCAGCACAGAGACAGGAAACACCATATATTTT
. TRBJ2-5 TRBV5-4 . 14 CASSLEGGQETQYF TGTGCCAGCAGCTTGGAAGGAGGGCAAGAGACCCAGTACTTC
. TRBJ2-5 TRBV11-2 . 13 CASSFRRRETQYF TGTGCCAGCAGCTTCCGCCGGCGGGAGACCCAGTACTTC
. TRBJ1-5 TRBV5-6 . 16 CASSNRLRGSHQPQHF TGTGCCAGCAGCAACCGCCTGAGAGGGTCCCATCAGCCCCAGCATTTT
TRBD2 TRBJ2-3 TRBV5-4 . 14 CASHPGGARHTQYF TGTGCCAGTCACCCCGGGGGGGCCAGACATACGCAGTATTTT
. TRBJ1-5 TRBV29-1 once 14 CSVNQPGIYQPQHF TGCAGCGTTAATCAGCCGGGTATATATCAGCCCCAGCATTTT
. TRBJ2-7 TRBV27 . 14 CASSPGDTSYEQYF TGTGCCAGCAGCCCCGGAGATACCTCCTACGAGCAGTACTTC
. TRBJ2-4 TRBV2 . 15 CASSDQEGAKNIQYF TGTGCCAGCAGTGACCAAGAGGGCGCCAAAAACATTCAGTACTTC
TRBD1 TRBJ1-2 TRBV5-1 . 14 CASSTGASDYGYTF TGCGCCAGCTCCACAGGGGCTTCGGACTATGGCTACACCTTC
. TRBJ2-7 TRBV30 . 13 CAWMSAGYGEQYF TGTGCCTGGATGAGTGCAGGGTATGGCGAGCAGTACTTC
. TRBJ1-1 TRBV27 . 13 CASKPGGNTEAFF TGTGCCAGCAAACCCGGGGGGAACACTGAAGCTTTCTTT
TRBD1 TRBJ2-1 TRBV4-1 . 15 CASSQMAAGGIEQFF TGCGCCAGCAGCCAAATGGCGGCAGGGGGTATTGAGCAGTTCTTC
. TRBJ2-3 TRBV5-1 . 12 CASSSDTDTQYF TGCGCCAGCAGCTCAGACACAGATACGCAGTATTTT
. TRBJ2-5 TRBV6-5 . 15 CASSSWEGGQETQYF TGTGCCAGCAGTTCCTGGGAAGGGGGCCAAGAGACCCAGTACTTC
TRBD1 TRBJ1-6 TRBV15 . 16 CATSRDFSGGGSPLHF TGTGCCACCAGCAGAGATTTTTCAGGGGGCGGTTCACCCCTCCACTTT
. TRBJ1-5 TRBV19 . 12 CASSIGGQPQHF TGTGCCAGTAGTATCGGGGGGCAGCCCCAGCATTTT
. TRBJ1-2 TRBV5-1 few 14 CASSLDAGVYGYTF TGCGCCAGCAGCTTGGATGCGGGGGTTTATGGCTACACCTTC
TRBD2 TRBJ2-7 TRBV6-6 . 15 CASSAGTSGSYEQYF TGTGCCAGCAGTGCCGGGACTAGCGGCTCCTACGAGCAGTACTTC
TRBD1 TRBJ2-7 TRBV2 . 13 CASTRDSSMEQYF TGTGCCAGCACCCGGGACAGTAGTATGGAGCAGTACTTC
TRBD1 TRBJ1-5 TRBV6-5 . 14 CASGGQGAGGPQHF TGTGCCAGCGGAGGACAGGGGGCGGGGGGGCCCCAGCATTTT
. TRBJ2-2 TRBV7-3 . 13 CASSTGNTGELFF TGTGCCAGCAGCACGGGGAACACCGGGGAGCTGTTTTTT
TRBD2 TRBJ2-7 TRBV2 . 15 CASSPPSSGAYEQYF TGTGCCAGCAGTCCCCCCAGTAGCGGGGCCTACGAGCAGTACTTC
. TRBJ2-7 TRBV6-5 once 15 CASRATGGDSYEQYF TGTGCCAGCAGAGCCACAGGGGGGGATTCTTACGAGCAGTACTTC
. TRBJ1-2 TRBV7-9 . 16 CASSFDGGKNYYGYTF TGTGCCAGCAGCTTCGACGGGGGAAAAAATTACTATGGCTACACCTTC
TRBD1 TRBJ2-7 TRBV5-1 once 15 CASSLGGQGSYEQYF TGCGCCAGCAGCTTGGGGGGACAGGGGTCCTACGAGCAGTACTTC
TRBD2 TRBJ2-3 TRBV4-2 . 19 CASTQSFRTSGGLTDTQYF TGTGCCAGCACCCAAAGTTTCCGGACTAGCGGAGGACTTACAGATACGCAGTATTTT
. TRBJ2-6 TRBV30 once 19 CAWSPGGTQALSGANVLTF TGTGCCTGGAGTCCAGGGGGGACTCAAGCTCTCTCTGGGGCCAACGTCCTGACTTTC
. TRBJ2-1 TRBV5-4 . 13 CASSSPRVNEQFF TGTGCCAGCAGCTCGCCCCGGGTCAATGAGCAGTTCTTC
TRBD1 TRBJ1-2 TRBV2 . 12 CASWGTGISYTF TGTGCCAGCTGGGGGACAGGGATTTCCTACACCTTC
TRBD2 TRBJ2-3 TRBV9 . 19 CASSGPGLAGVSSVDTQYF TGTGCCAGCAGCGGACCGGGACTAGCGGGGGTATCAAGTGTAGATACGCAGTATTTT
. TRBJ1-2 TRBV6-6 . 13 CASTPQANYGYTF TGTGCCAGCACCCCCCAGGCTAACTATGGCTACACCTTC
. TRBJ2-1 TRBV6-6 once 11 CASAGVGEQFF TGTGCCAGCGCAGGGGTGGGCGAGCAGTTCTTC
. TRBJ1-2 TRBV29-1 . 12 CSVVQENYGYTF TGCAGCGTCGTACAGGAGAACTATGGCTACACCTTC
TRBD1 TRBJ2-6 TRBV5-4 . 15 CASGTGGAGANVLTF TGTGCCAGCGGGACAGGGGGCGCTGGGGCCAACGTCCTGACTTTC
TRBD2 TRBJ2-3 TRBV4-1 once 18 CASSPHSGGKLSTDTQYF TGCGCCAGCAGCCCTCATAGCGGGGGAAAACTAAGCACAGATACGCAGTATTTT
. TRBJ1-1 TRBV19 . 15 CASSIDRNWNTEAFF TGTGCCAGTAGTATTGACAGAAATTGGAACACTGAAGCTTTCTTT
. TRBJ2-5 TRBV29-1 . 14 CSVREGEQGETQYF TGCAGCGTCCGCGAAGGGGAACAGGGAGAGACCCAGTACTTC
. TRBJ1-4 TRBV5-4 . 15 CASSPGHSTNEKLFF TGTGCCAGCAGCCCTGGACATTCAACTAATGAAAAACTGTTTTTT
TRBD1 TRBJ2-1 TRBV2 . 14 CASIGDRGNNEQFF TGTGCCAGCATCGGGGACAGGGGAAACAATGAGCAGTTCTTC
. TRBJ2-7 TRBV27 many 13 CASSLGQTYEQYF TGTGCCAGCAGTTTAGGTCAGACATACGAGCAGTACTTC
. TRBJ2-7 TRBV13 few 14 CASSPRTALGEQYF TGTGCCAGCAGCCCCCGGACAGCACTAGGCGAGCAGTACTTC
. TRBJ1-1 TRBV7-8 . 15 CASSLGYGGGTEAFF TGTGCCAGCAGCTTAGGGTATGGGGGAGGCACTGAAGCTTTCTTT